The rows below give T cell receptor beta chains drawn from one sample of a study of blood T cell repertoires in COVID-19. TCRdb's copy holds only in-frame clones and misses some; the assay was immunoSEQ multiplex PCR. Of about 91,000 clones listed, 70% to 90% are singletons. Sequenced input: peripheral blood. These receptors were taken from an older man with acute or convalescent COVID-19. Both conserved end residues are part of each CDR3. D genes are given only for firm matches. Size values are once, few and many counts, or a class for expanded clones, and some rows have none.

d_gene	v_gene	abundance	j_gene	CDR3nt	CDR3aa
NA	TRBV24-1	NA	TRBJ1-1	TGTGCCACCAGTCGGACAGAGAACACTGAAGCTTTCTTT	CATSRTENTEAFF
NA	TRBV27	NA	TRBJ1-6	TGTGCCAGCAGCCCAGGGGTAGGGTCACCCCTCCACTTT	CASSPGVGSPLHF
NA	TRBV6-5	NA	TRBJ2-4	TGTGCCAGCCGAGCTGAGGCCAAAAACATTCAGTACTTC	CASRAEAKNIQYF
TRBD1	TRBV28	NA	TRBJ1-5	TGTGCCAGCAGTTACTCCGGGACAGGTTATCAGCCCCAGCATTTT	CASSYSGTGYQPQHF
TRBD1	TRBV28	few	TRBJ1-2	TGTGCCAGCAGCCAAATTGACAGGGGCTATGGCTACACCTTC	CASSQIDRGYGYTF
NA	TRBV2	NA	TRBJ1-3	TGTGCCAGCAGTACAGCCCCAGGAAACACCATATATTTT	CASSTAPGNTIYF
TRBD2	TRBV6-1	NA	TRBJ2-3	TGTGCCAGCAGTGACGTAGCGGGGGATTTACAGTATTTT	CASSDVAGDLQYF
NA	TRBV29-1	NA	TRBJ1-2	TGCAGCGTTGACGCGGGGGCAGGGTATGGCTACACCTTC	CSVDAGAGYGYTF
TRBD2	TRBV7-6	NA	TRBJ2-5	TGTGCCAGCAGCTTAGGCCCTAGCGGGGCCTTACAAGAGACCCAGTACTTC	CASSLGPSGALQETQYF
NA	TRBV7-6	NA	TRBJ2-1	TGTGCCAGCAGCTTACGAACAGGGAGCTCCTACAATGAGCAGTTCTTC	CASSLRTGSSYNEQFF
NA	TRBV6-5	NA	TRBJ2-2	TGTGCCAGCAGGGACCGGGGGACAGTGTCTGGGGAGCTGTTTTTT	CASRDRGTVSGELFF
TRBD2	TRBV6-1	NA	TRBJ2-1	TGTGCCAGCAGTGGTTCGTTGAGCGGGGGGGCCCATGAGCAGTTCTTC	CASSGSLSGGAHEQFF
NA	TRBV20-1	NA	TRBJ1-1	TGCAGTGCTAGTACCGGCGCGGACGGGGAGCAAGCTTTCTTT	CSASTGADGEQAFF
NA	TRBV4-1	NA	TRBJ2-5	TGCGCCAGCAGCCCCCAAGTAGGGGCAGGCCAAGAGACCCAGTACTTC	CASSPQVGAGQETQYF
NA	TRBV28	NA	TRBJ2-2	TGTGCCAGCAGTTTAGGAGGGGACGCCGGGGAGCTGTTTTTT	CASSLGGDAGELFF
TRBD1	TRBV7-6	NA	TRBJ2-7	TGTGCCAGCAGCTTAAAGCACAGGGGGCTGGACGAGCAGTACTTC	CASSLKHRGLDEQYF
TRBD1	TRBV5-5	NA	TRBJ2-5	TGTGCCAGCAGCTTGGGGGCTAGTGACAGGGGGGAGACCCAGTACTTC	CASSLGASDRGETQYF
NA	TRBV24-1	NA	TRBJ1-5	TGTGCCACCAGTGATTTGCCGGGGCAGCCCCAGCATTTT	CATSDLPGQPQHF
NA	TRBV3-1/TRBV3-2	NA	TRBJ2-1	TGTGCCAGCAGCCAAGGACTAGGGTACAATGAGCAGTTCTTC	CASSQGLGYNEQFF
NA	TRBV4-2	NA	TRBJ2-5	TGTGCCAGCAGCCAAGTGAGGGGAGGGACCCAGTACTTC	CASSQVRGGTQYF
TRBD1	TRBV4-2	NA	TRBJ1-4	TGTGCCAGCAGCGGAGTAGGGACAGGGGGAAGTGAAAAACTGTTTTTT	CASSGVGTGGSEKLFF
TRBD1	TRBV14	few	TRBJ2-7	TGTGCCAGCAGGGGGACAGGAGGGTACTACGAGCAGTACTTC	CASRGTGGYYEQYF
TRBD2	TRBV6-5	NA	TRBJ2-1	TGTGCCAGCAGCTCCAGCGGGGGCCTGTACAATGAGCAGTTCTTC	CASSSSGGLYNEQFF
NA	TRBV5-4	NA	TRBJ1-1	TGTGCCAGCAGCTTGACAGGGCTAGGCACTGAAGCTTTCTTT	CASSLTGLGTEAFF
NA	TRBV29-1	NA	TRBJ2-1	TGCAGCGTTGGTCCAGGGACCTACAATGAGCAGTTCTTC	CSVGPGTYNEQFF
NA	TRBV7-8	NA	TRBJ2-5	TGTGCCAGCAGCTTTATGGCAGGGCGAGAGACCCAGTACTTC	CASSFMAGRETQYF
NA	TRBV19	NA	TRBJ1-1	TGTGCCAGTAGTCCTCATATCGGGTTCTGGAACACTGAAGCTTTCTTT	CASSPHIGFWNTEAFF
NA	TRBV3-1/TRBV3-2	NA	TRBJ2-2	TGTGCCAGCAGCCAAGAGACTCTAAACACCGGGGAGCTGTTTTTT	CASSQETLNTGELFF
NA	TRBV6-5	NA	TRBJ1-1	TGTGCCGTGCTGGGGGCAACTGAAGCTTTCTTT	CAVLGATEAFF
NA	TRBV28	NA	TRBJ2-2	TGTGCCAGCAGGCACCCCGGCACCGGGGAGCTGTTTTTT	CASRHPGTGELFF
NA	TRBV5-4	NA	TRBJ2-5	TGTGCCAGCAGCTTCGGAGGCGGGCCAGGAGAGACCCAGTACTTC	CASSFGGGPGETQYF
TRBD1	TRBV5-5	NA	TRBJ1-3	TGTGCCAGCAGCTTGAGGGACAGGTCTGGAAACACCATATATTTT	CASSLRDRSGNTIYF
TRBD1	TRBV5-5	NA	TRBJ1-5	TGTGCCAGCAGCGGGACAGGGGAGCAGCCCCAGCATTTT	CASSGTGEQPQHF
NA	TRBV28	NA	TRBJ2-3	TGTGCCAGCCGGATGGTTTTGGGCCTTACAACAGATACGCAGTATTTT	CASRMVLGLTTDTQYF
TRBD1	TRBV19	NA	TRBJ1-2	TGTGCCATCAGCCCATCAGGGGGTCTTATCAATGGCTACACCTTC	CAISPSGGLINGYTF
TRBD1	TRBV6-5	NA	TRBJ2-1	TGTGCCAGCAGCTTTGACAGGGGCGATGAGCAGTTCTTC	CASSFDRGDEQFF
NA	TRBV6-1	NA	TRBJ1-2	TGTGCCAGCAGTGATCGAGTCGTAGCTAACTATGGCTACACCTTC	CASSDRVVANYGYTF
TRBD2	TRBV7-9	NA	TRBJ2-5	TGTGCCAGCAGCTCTCGCACTAGCGGGTACCAAGAGACCCAGTACTTC	CASSSRTSGYQETQYF
NA	TRBV9	NA	TRBJ2-6	TGTGCCAGCAGCCCGGGACACCGCTCTGGGGCCAACGTCCTGACTTTC	CASSPGHRSGANVLTF
TRBD2	TRBV18	NA	TRBJ2-3	TGTGCCAGCTCACCCCTGCGGGGGGCGACAGATACGCAGTATTTT	CASSPLRGATDTQYF
NA	TRBV12-5	NA	TRBJ2-7	TGTGCTAGTGGTTTGCGAGGGTACGAGCAGTACTTC	CASGLRGYEQYF
NA	TRBV5-4	NA	TRBJ2-3	TGTGCCAGCAGCTTAGTAGCTACACCCACCCGATCAGATACGCAGTATTTT	CASSLVATPTRSDTQYF
TRBD2	TRBV25-1	NA	TRBJ2-3	TGTGCCAGCAGAGAAGCGGGGGGGATCGCAGATACGCAGTATTTT	CASREAGGIADTQYF
NA	TRBV5-6	NA	TRBJ2-6	TGTGCCAGCAGCTTTATCCTCCCCTCTGGGGCCAACGTCCTGACTTTC	CASSFILPSGANVLTF
NA	TRBV21-1	NA	TRBJ1-2	TGTGCCAGCAGCATCCCAGGACGGAGCGCGGGCGGCTACACCTTC	CASSIPGRSAGGYTF